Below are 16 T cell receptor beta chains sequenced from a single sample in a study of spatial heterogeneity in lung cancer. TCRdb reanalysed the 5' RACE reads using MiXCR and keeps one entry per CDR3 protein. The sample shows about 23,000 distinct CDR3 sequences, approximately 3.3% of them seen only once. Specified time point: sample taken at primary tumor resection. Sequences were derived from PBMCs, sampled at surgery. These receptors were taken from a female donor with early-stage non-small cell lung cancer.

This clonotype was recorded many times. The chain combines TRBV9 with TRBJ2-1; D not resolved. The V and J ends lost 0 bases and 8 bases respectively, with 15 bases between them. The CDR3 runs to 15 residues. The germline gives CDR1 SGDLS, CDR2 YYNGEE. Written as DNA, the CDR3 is TGTGCCAGCAGCGTAGGGTCATTATTAAGAGATGAGCAGTTCTTC. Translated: CASSVGSLLRDEQFF.

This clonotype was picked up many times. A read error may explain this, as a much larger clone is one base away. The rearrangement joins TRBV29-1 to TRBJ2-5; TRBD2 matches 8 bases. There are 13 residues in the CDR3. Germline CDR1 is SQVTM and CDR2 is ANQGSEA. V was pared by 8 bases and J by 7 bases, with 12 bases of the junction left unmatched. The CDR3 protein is CSTGTRGAGTQYF. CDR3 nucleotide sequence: TGCAGCACCGGGACTAGGGGGGCGGGGACCCAGTACTTC.

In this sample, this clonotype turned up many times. CDR3 DNA sequence: TGTGCCAGCAGCTTAGAAACTAGCGGGATGTCTACAGATACGCAGTATTTT. Protein sequence: CASSLETSGMSTDTQYF. This chain uses TRBV7-2 with TRBJ2-3; the match to TRBD2 covers 10 bases. The CDR3 length is 17 residues. The trim removed 1 base at V and 3 bases at J, leaving 7 bases unmatched. Germline assignment: CDR1 SGHTA and CDR2 FQGNSA.

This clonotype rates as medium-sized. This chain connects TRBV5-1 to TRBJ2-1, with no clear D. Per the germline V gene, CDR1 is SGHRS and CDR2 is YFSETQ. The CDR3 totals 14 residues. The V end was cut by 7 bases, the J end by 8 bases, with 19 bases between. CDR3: CASSRESPPDEQFF. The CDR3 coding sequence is TGCGCCAGCTCGCGAGAAAGTCCCCCCGATGAGCAGTTCTTC.

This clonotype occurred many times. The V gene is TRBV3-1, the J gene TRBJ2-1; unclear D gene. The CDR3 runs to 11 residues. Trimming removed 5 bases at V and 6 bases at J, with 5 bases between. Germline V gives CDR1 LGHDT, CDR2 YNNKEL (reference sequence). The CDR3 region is CASSDFNEQFF. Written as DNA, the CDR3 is TGTGCCAGCAGCGACTTCAATGAGCAGTTCTTC.

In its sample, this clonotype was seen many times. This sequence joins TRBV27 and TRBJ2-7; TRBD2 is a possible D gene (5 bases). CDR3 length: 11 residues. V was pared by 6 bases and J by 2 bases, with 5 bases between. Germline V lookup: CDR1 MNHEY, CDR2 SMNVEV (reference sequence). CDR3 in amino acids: CASSGAYEQYF. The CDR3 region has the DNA TGTGCCAGCAGCGGGGCCTACGAGCAGTACTTC.

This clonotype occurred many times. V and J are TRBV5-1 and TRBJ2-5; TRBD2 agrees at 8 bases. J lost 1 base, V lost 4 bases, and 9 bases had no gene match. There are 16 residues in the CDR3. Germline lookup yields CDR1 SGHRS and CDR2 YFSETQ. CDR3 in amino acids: CASSPLLGGGQETQYF. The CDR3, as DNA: TGCGCCAGCAGCCCACTCCTCGGGGGGGGCCAAGAGACCCAGTACTTC. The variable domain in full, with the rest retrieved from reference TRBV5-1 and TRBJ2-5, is KAGVTQTPRYLIKTRGQQVTLSCSPISGHRSVSWYQQTPGQGLQFLFEYFSETQRNKGNFPGRFSGRQFSNSRSEMNVSTLELGDSALYLCASSPLLGGGQETQYFGPGTRLLVL.

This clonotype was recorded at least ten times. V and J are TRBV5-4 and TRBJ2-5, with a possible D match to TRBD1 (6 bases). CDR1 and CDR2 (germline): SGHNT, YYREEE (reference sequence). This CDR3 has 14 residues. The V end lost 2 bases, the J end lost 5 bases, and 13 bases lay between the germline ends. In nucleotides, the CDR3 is TGTGCCAGCAGCTTCAGGGGAGTTGGTGAGACCCAGTACTTC. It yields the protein CASSFRGVGETQYF. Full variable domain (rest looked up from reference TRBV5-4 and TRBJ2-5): ETGVTQSPTHLIKTRGQQVTLRCSSQSGHNTVSWYQQALGQGPQFIFQYYREEENGRGNFPPRFSGLQFPNYSSELNVNALELDDSALYLCASSFRGVGETQYFGPGTRLLVL.

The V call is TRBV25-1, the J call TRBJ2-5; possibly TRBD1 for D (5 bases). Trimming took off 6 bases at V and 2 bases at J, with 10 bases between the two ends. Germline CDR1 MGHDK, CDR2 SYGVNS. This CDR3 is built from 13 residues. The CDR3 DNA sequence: TGTGCCAGCAGCCGACAGACACAAGAGACCCAGTACTTC. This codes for CASSRQTQETQYF. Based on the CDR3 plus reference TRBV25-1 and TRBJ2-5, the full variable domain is EADIYQTPRYLVIGTGKKITLECSQTMGHDKMYWYQQDPGMELHLIHYSYGVNSTEKGDLSSESTVSRIRTEHFPLTLESARPSHTSQYLCASSRQTQETQYFGPGTRLLVL.

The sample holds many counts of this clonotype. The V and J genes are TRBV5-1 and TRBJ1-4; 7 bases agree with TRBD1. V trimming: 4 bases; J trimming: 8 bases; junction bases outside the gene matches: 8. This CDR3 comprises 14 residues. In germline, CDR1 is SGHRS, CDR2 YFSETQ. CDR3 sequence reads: CASSPDRVREKLFF. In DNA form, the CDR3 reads TGCGCCAGCAGCCCCGACAGGGTCCGGGAAAAACTGTTTTTT.

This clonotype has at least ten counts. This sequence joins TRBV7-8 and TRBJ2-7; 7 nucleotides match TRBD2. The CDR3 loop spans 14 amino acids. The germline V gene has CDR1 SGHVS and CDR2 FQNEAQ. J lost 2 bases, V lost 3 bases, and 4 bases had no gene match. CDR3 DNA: TGTGCCAGCAGCTTGGGGGGAGGGGCCTACGAGCAGTACTTC. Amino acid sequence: CASSLGGGAYEQYF.

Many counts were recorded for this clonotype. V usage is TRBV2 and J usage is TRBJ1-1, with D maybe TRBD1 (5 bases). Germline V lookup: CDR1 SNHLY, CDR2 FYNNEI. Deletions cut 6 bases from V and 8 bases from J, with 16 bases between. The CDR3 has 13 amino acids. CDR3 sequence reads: CASSDGHRAEAFF. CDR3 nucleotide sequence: TGTGCCAGCAGCGACGGACACCGTGCCGAAGCTTTCTTT. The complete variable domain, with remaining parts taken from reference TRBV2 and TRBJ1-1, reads EPEVTQTPSHQVTQMGQEVILRCVPISNHLYFYWYRQILGQKVEFLVSFYNNEISEKSEIFDDQFSVERPDGSNFTLKIRSTKLEDSAMYFCASSDGHRAEAFFGQGTRLTVV.

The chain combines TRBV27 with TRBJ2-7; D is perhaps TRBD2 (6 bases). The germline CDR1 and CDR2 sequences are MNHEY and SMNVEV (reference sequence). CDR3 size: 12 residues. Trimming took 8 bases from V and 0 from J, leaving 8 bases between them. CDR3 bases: TGTGCCAGCTACGGGAGCTCCTACGAGCAGTACTTC. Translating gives CASYGSSYEQYF.

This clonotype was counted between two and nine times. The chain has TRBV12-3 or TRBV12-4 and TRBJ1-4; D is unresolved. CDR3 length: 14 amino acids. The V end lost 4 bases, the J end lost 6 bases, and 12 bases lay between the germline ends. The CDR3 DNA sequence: TGTGCCAGCAGTTGGCGGATTGGGGATGAAAAACTGTTTTTT. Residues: CASSWRIGDEKLFF.

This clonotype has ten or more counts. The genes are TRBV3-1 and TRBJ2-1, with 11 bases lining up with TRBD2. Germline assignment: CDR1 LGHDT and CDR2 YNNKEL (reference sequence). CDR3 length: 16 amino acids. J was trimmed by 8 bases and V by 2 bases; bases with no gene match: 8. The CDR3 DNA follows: TGTGCCAGCAGCCAACGTCTAGCGGGAGGAACGGATGAGCAGTTCTTC. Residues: CASSQRLAGGTDEQFF.

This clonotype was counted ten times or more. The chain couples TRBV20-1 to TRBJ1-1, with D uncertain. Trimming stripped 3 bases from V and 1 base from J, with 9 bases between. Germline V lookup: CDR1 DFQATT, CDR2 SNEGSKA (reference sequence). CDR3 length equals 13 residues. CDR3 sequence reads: CSASVSRNTEAFF. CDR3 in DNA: TGCAGTGCTAGTGTATCAAGGAACACTGAAGCTTTCTTT.